The rows below give T cell receptor beta chains drawn from one sample of a study of metastatic and nonmetastatic thyroid tumors. TCRdb reassembled clones from the PCR reads with MiXCR. Here the sample spans tens of thousands of clones, under 25% being singletons. Material for sequencing was blood. These receptors all come from a female donor with papillary thyroid cancer or a benign thyroid nodule (not recorded which). Some clones in this sample may be carry-over from other donors' samples. The CDR3 runs from the conserved cysteine through the conserved F or W. A D gene is named only where the DNA matches it firmly. Size is stated for part of the rows, as once, few or many counts, or as a class when the clone is expanded.

v_gene	abundance	j_gene	d_gene	CDR3aa	CDR3nt
TRBV12-5	-	TRBJ1-6	TRBD1	CASGLFPRDRNSPLHF	TGTGCTAGTGGTTTGTTCCCCCGGGACAGGAATTCACCCCTCCACTTT
TRBV12-3/TRBV12-4	few	TRBJ1-1	-	CASSLFKNTEAFF	TGTGCCAGCAGTCTTTTTAAGAACACTGAAGCTTTCTTT
TRBV6-5	-	TRBJ1-2	-	CASSLSGGYTF	TGTGCCAGCAGTTTAAGCGGTGGCTACACCTTC
TRBV15	few	TRBJ2-7	TRBD1	CATSRGTGGIYEQYF	TGTGCCACCAGCAGAGGGACAGGGGGGATCTACGAGCAGTACTTC
TRBV30	many	TRBJ2-4	TRBD2	CAWSGGGVNIQYF	TGTGCCTGGAGTGGCGGGGGGGTAAACATTCAGTACTTC
TRBV9	-	TRBJ1-2	-	CASSVVPENYGYTF	TGTGCCAGCAGCGTAGTTCCAGAGAACTATGGCTACACCTTC
TRBV6-1	few	TRBJ2-7	-	CASTGYYEQYF	TGTGCCAGCACAGGGTACTACGAGCAGTACTTC
TRBV30	many	TRBJ1-6	-	CAWSEQGDSPLHF	TGTGCCTGGAGTGAACAGGGCGATTCACCCCTCCACTTT
TRBV5-1	many	TRBJ2-2	-	CASSLANDGGELFF	TGCGCCAGCAGCTTGGCCAATGATGGCGGGGAGCTGTTTTTT
TRBV6-1	many	TRBJ2-7	TRBD1	CASTAGQGATPYEQYF	TGTGCCAGTACAGCGGGACAGGGGGCTACCCCCTACGAGCAGTACTTC
TRBV10-3	-	TRBJ1-5	-	CAIRDTDNQPQHF	TGTGCCATCAGGGACACCGACAATCAGCCCCAGCATTTT
TRBV2	many	TRBJ1-1	TRBD1	CASTGQMNTEAFF	TGTGCCAGCACGGGACAGATGAACACTGAAGCTTTCTTT
TRBV12-3/TRBV12-4	few	TRBJ1-4	TRBD1	CASSFTGGGNEKLFF	TGTGCCAGCAGTTTTACAGGGGGCGGGAATGAAAAACTGTTTTTT
TRBV18	many	TRBJ1-6	-	CASSPGEYNSPLHF	TGTGCCAGCTCACCAGGGGAGTATAATTCACCCCTCCACTTT
TRBV27	many	TRBJ2-2	-	CASYGRISTGELFF	TGTGCCAGCTACGGCAGGATAAGCACCGGGGAGCTGTTTTTT
TRBV20-1	-	TRBJ1-1	-	CSARDSSEAFF	TGCAGTGCTAGAGATTCCTCTGAAGCTTTCTTT
TRBV10-3	medium-sized	TRBJ2-7	-	CAIRTGFSSYEQYF	TGTGCCATCAGAACAGGATTCAGCTCCTACGAGCAGTACTTC
TRBV25-1	-	TRBJ2-2	TRBD1	CASAGTGFFGELFF	TGTGCCAGCGCCGGGACAGGTTTCTTCGGGGAGCTGTTTTTT
TRBV6-1	medium-sized	TRBJ1-2	-	CASSEAQGGYGYTF	TGTGCCAGCAGTGAAGCTCAGGGTGGCTATGGCTACACCTTC
TRBV7-9	many	TRBJ2-1	TRBD2	CASSPRRTSGGRDEQFF	TGTGCCAGCAGCCCCCGTCGGACTAGCGGGGGTAGGGATGAGCAGTTCTTC
TRBV30	-	TRBJ1-2	TRBD1	CAWSVGTGDGYTF	TGTGCCTGGAGTGTGGGGACAGGGGATGGCTACACCTTC
TRBV20-1	many	TRBJ2-2	TRBD1	CSARTGTGNTGELFF	TGCAGTGCTAGGACCGGGACAGGGAACACCGGGGAGCTGTTTTTT
TRBV20-1	-	TRBJ1-1	-	CSVGGAGAFNTGAFF	TGCAGTGTAGGAGGGGCAGGTGCATTTAACACTGGAGCTTTCTTT
TRBV7-9	many	TRBJ2-3	TRBD1	CASSLGQGTDTQYF	TGTGCCAGCAGTCTCGGACAGGGGACAGATACGCAGTATTTT
TRBV19	many	TRBJ2-2	TRBD1	CASRPGTGYTGELFF	TGTGCCAGTAGACCCGGGACAGGGTACACCGGGGAGCTGTTTTTT
TRBV28	-	TRBJ2-1	-	CASSFPTGLYNEQFF	TGTGCCAGCAGTTTTCCCACCGGGTTATACAATGAGCAGTTCTTC
TRBV14	many	TRBJ1-3	-	CASSPLGPGNTIYF	TGTGCCAGCAGCCCCCTGGGCCCTGGAAACACCATATATTTT
TRBV4-1	many	TRBJ1-3	TRBD1	CASSQEPPDRAPGNTIYF	TGCGCCAGCAGCCAAGAACCTCCGGACAGGGCGCCTGGAAACACCATATATTTT
TRBV20-1	-	TRBJ1-1	-	CSARDPAGSVVNTEAFF	TGCAGTGCTAGAGATCCGGCAGGGTCGGTGGTGAACACTGAAGCTTTCTTT
TRBV2	-	TRBJ2-3	TRBD2	CASRPGTSGADTQYF	TGTGCCAGCAGACCTGGGACTAGCGGGGCAGATACGCAGTATTTT
TRBV6-1	-	TRBJ1-2	TRBD1	CASSDRQGMYYGYTF	TGTGCCAGCAGTGACCGACAGGGGATGTACTATGGCTACACCTTC
TRBV6-6	many	TRBJ1-2	-	CASSYIVEIYGYTF	TGTGCCAGCAGTTACATCGTTGAGATATATGGCTACACCTTC
TRBV2	-	TRBJ2-3	TRBD2	CASSERGMTSGGWRTTDTQYF	TGTGCCAGCAGTGAAAGGGGTATGACTAGCGGGGGTTGGAGAACCACAGATACGCAGTATTTT
TRBV24-1	few	TRBJ2-3	-	CATSDFSAADTDTQYF	TGTGCCACCAGTGATTTCAGCGCGGCGGACACAGATACGCAGTATTTT
TRBV9	-	TRBJ1-2	-	CASSVDIGGMGRVDYGYTF	TGTGCCAGCAGCGTAGATATAGGTGGGATGGGCAGGGTGGACTATGGCTACACCTTC
TRBV10-2	many	TRBJ1-2	-	CASSESAGSDGYTF	TGCGCCAGCAGTGAGTCGGCCGGGTCTGATGGCTACACCTTC
TRBV30	many	TRBJ1-1	-	CAWSGGGNTEAFF	TGTGCCTGGAGTGGGGGGGGGAACACTGAAGCTTTCTTT
TRBV3-1	-	TRBJ2-2	-	CASSPHPTGTGELFF	TGTGCCAGCAGCCCTCACCCAACAGGGACCGGGGAGCTGTTTTTT
TRBV5-1	-	TRBJ2-1	TRBD1	CASSLATGSSEQFF	TGCGCCAGCAGCTTGGCGACAGGGAGCTCGGAGCAGTTCTTC
TRBV20-1	many	TRBJ2-3	-	CSASPGDGTDTQYF	TGCAGTGCTAGCCCCGGGGATGGTACAGATACGCAGTATTTT
TRBV6-5	-	TRBJ1-6	-	CASSFPGANSPLHF	TGTGCCAGCAGTTTCCCGGGAGCCAACTCACCCCTCCACTTT
TRBV20-1	-	TRBJ2-7	-	CSARDWERTGSYEQYF	TGCAGTGCTAGAGATTGGGAAAGGACTGGGTCCTACGAGCAGTACTTC
TRBV10-3	many	TRBJ1-2	-	CAISPTVGANYGYTF	TGTGCCATCAGTCCGACCGTTGGGGCTAACTATGGCTACACCTTC